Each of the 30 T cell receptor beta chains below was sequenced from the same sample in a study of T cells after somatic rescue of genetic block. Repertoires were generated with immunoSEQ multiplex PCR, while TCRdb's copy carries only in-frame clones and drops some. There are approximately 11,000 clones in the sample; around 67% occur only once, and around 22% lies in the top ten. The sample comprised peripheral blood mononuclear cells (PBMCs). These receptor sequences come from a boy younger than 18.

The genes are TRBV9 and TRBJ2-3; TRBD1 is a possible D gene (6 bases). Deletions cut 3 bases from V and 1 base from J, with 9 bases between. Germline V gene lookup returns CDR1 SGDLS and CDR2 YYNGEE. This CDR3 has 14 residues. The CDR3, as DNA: TGTGCCAGCAGCGCAGGGGTGGGCACAGATACGCAGTATTTT. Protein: CASSAGVGTDTQYF.

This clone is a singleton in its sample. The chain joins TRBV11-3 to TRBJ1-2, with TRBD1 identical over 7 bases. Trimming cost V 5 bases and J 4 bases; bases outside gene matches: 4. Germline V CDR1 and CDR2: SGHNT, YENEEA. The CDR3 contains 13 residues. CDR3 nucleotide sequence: TGTGCCAGCAGCACTCGACAGGGCTATGGCTACACCTTC. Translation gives CASSTRQGYGYTF.

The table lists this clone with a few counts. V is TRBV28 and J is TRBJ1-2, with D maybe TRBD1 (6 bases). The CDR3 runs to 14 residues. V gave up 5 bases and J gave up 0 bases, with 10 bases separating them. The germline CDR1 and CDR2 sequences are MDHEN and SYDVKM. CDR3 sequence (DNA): TGTGCCAGCAGTCCATGGACAGCTAACTATGGCTACACCTTC. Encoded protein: CASSPWTANYGYTF.

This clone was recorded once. The CDR3 region is CAISESGLNEQFF. CDR3 in DNA: TGTGCCATCAGTGAGTCAGGACTCAATGAGCAGTTCTTC. The chain combines TRBV10-3 with TRBJ2-1; a possible D gene is TRBD2 (5 bases). Per germline, CDR1 ENHRY and CDR2 SYGVKD. The CDR3 sequence is 13 residues long. V was cut by 0 bases and J by 6 bases, with 6 bases left in between.

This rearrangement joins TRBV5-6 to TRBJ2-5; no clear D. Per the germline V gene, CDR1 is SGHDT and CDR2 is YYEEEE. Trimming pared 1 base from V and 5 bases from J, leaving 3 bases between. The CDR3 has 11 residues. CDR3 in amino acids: CASSLYETQYF. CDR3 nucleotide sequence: TGTGCCAGCAGCTTGTATGAGACCCAGTACTTC.

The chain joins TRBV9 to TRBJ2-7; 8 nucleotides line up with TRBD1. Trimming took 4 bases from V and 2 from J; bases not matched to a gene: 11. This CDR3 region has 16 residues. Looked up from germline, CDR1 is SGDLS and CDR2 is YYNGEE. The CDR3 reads CASSPLPGQGTYEQYF. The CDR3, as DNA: TGTGCCAGCAGCCCTCTTCCCGGACAGGGCACCTACGAGCAGTACTTC.

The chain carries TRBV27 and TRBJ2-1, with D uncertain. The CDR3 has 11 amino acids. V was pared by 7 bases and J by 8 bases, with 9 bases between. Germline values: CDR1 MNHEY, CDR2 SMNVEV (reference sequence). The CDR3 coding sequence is TGTGCCAGCACCCAAGCACATGAGCAGTTCTTC. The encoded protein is CASTQAHEQFF.

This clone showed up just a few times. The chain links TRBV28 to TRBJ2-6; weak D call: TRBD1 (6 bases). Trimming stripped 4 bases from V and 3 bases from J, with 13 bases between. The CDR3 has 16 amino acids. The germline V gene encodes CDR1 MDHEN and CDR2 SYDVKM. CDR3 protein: CASSSPTGHGANVLTF. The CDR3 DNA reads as TGTGCCAGCAGTTCTCCCACAGGGCATGGGGCCAACGTCCTGACTTTC. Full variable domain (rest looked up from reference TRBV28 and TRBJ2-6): DVKVTQSSRYLVKRTGEKVFLECVQDMDHENMFWYRQDPGLGLRLIYFSYDVKMKEKGDIPEGYSVSREKKERFSLILESASTNQTSMYLCASSSPTGHGANVLTFGAGSRLTVL.

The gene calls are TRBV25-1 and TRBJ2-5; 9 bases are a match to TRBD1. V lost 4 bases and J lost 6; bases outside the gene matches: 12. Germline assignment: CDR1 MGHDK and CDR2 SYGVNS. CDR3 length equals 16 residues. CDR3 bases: TGTGCCAGCAGTGCACGGACAGGGGCGTCCATGAAGACCCAGTACTTC. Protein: CASSARTGASMKTQYF.

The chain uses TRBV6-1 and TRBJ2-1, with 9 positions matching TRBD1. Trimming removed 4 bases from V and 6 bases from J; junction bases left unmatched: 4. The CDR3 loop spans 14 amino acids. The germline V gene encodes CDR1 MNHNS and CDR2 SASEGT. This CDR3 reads CASSGQGVSNEQFF. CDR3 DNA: TGTGCCAGCAGTGGACAGGGGGTCAGCAATGAGCAGTTCTTC.

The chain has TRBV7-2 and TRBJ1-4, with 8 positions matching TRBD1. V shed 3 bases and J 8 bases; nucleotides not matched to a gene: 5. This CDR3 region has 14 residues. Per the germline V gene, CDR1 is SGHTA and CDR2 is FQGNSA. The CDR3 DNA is TGTGCCAGCAGCTTTGGACAGGGACGGGAAAAACTGTTTTTT. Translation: CASSFGQGREKLFF.

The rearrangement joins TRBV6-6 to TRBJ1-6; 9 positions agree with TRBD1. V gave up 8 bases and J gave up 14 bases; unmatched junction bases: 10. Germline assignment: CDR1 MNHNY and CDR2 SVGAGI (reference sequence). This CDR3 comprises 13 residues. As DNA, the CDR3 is TGTGCCAGCGTGGGACAGGGCCTTTCCACCCTCCACTTT. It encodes CASVGQGLSTLHF.

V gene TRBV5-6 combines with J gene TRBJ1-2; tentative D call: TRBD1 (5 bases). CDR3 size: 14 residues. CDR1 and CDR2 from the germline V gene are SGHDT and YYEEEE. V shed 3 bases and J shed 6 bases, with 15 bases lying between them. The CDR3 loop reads CASSSGRPFDGYTF. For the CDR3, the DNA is TGTGCCAGCAGCTCGGGACGGCCCTTCGATGGCTACACCTTC.

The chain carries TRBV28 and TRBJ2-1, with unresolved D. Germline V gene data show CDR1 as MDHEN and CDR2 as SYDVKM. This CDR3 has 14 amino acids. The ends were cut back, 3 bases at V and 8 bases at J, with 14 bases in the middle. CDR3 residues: CASSFGILSHEQFF. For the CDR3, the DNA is TGTGCCAGCAGTTTTGGTATCCTAAGCCATGAGCAGTTCTTC. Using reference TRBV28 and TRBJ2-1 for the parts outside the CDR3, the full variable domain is DVKVTQSSRYLVKRTGEKVFLECVQDMDHENMFWYRQDPGLGLRLIYFSYDVKMKEKGDIPEGYSVSREKKERFSLILESASTNQTSMYLCASSFGILSHEQFFGPGTRLTVL.

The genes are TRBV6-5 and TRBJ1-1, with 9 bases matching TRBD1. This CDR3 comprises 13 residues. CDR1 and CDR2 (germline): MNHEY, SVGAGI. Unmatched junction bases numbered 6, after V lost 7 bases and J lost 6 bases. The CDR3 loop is CASTRTGAPEAFF. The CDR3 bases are TGTGCCAGCACCAGGACAGGGGCACCTGAAGCTTTCTTT.

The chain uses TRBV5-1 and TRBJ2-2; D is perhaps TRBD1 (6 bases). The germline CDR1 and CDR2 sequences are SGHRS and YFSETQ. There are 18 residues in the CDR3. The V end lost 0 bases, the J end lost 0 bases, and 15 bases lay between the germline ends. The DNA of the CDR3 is TGCGCCAGCAGCTTGGCCAGGGATGACAGGTCGAACACCGGGGAGCTGTTTTTT. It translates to CASSLARDDRSNTGELFF.

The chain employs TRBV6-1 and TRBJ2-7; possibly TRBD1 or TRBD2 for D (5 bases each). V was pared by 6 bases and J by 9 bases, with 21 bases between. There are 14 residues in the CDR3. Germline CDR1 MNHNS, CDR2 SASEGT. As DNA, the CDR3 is TGTGCCAGCAGGGGGGAGAGAAGGTTATTGGGGCAGTACTTC. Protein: CASRGERRLLGQYF.

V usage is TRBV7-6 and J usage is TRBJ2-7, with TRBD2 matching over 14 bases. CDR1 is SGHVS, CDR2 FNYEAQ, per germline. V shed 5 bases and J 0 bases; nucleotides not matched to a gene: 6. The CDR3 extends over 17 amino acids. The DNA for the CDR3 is TGTGCCAGCAGCCCATGGACTAGCGGGAGGAGCTCCTACGAGCAGTACTTC. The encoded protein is CASSPWTSGRSSYEQYF.

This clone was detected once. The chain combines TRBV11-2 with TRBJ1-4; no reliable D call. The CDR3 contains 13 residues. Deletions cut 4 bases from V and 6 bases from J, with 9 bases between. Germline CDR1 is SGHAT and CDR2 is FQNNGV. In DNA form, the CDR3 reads TGTGCCAGCAGCTGGGCCCGGGATGAAAAACTGTTTTTT. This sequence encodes CASSWARDEKLFF.

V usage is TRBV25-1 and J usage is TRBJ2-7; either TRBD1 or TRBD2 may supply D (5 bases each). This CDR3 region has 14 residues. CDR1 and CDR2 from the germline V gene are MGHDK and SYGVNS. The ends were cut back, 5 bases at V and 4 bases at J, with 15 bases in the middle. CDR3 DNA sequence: TGTGCCAGCAGTCGAACGGGGCGGCCTTACGAGCAGTACTTC. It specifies CASSRTGRPYEQYF.

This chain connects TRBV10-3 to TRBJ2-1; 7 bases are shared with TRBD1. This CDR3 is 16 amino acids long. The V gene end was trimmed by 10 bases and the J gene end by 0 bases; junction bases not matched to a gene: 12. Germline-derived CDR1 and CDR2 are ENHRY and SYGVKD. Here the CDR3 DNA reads TGTGCCACCTCAAACAGGGGCGAGAGCTCCTACAATGAGCAGTTCTTC. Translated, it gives CATSNRGESSYNEQFF.

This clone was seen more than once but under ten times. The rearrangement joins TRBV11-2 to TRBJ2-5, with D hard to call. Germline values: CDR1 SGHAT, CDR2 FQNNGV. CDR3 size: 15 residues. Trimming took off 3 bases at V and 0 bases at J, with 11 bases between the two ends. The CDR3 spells CASSLIARYQETQYF. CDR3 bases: TGTGCCAGCAGCTTGATCGCCAGGTACCAAGAGACCCAGTACTTC.

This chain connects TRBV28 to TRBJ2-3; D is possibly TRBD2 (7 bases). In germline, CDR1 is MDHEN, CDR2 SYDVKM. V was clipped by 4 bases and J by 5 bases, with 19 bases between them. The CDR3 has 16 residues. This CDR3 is CASSSGGGASKDTQYF. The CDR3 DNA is TGTGCCAGCAGTTCAGGCGGGGGCGCGTCCAAAGATACGCAGTATTTT.

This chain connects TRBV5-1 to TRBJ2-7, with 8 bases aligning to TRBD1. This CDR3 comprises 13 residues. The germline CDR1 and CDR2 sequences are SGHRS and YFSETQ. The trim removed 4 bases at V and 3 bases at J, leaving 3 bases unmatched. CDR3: CASSIGTGYEQYF. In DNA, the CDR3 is TGCGCCAGCAGCATAGGGACAGGCTACGAGCAGTACTTC.

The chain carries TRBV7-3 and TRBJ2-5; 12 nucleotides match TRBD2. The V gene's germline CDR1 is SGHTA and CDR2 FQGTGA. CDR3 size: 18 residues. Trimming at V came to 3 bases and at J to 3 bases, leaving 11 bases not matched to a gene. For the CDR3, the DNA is TGTGCCAGCAGCTTGCTGCCTAGCGGGAGGGCGAAGGAAGAGACCCAGTACTTC. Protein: CASSLLPSGRAKEETQYF.

The CDR3 region has the DNA TGTGCCAGCACCGGCTGGGACAGGGGGGCAGATACGCAGTATTTT. This codes for CASTGWDRGADTQYF. This chain joins TRBV6-5 and TRBJ2-3, with TRBD1 matching 11 bases. CDR1 is MNHEY and CDR2 is SVGAGI in the germline V gene. After removal of 7 bases from V and 4 bases from J, the junction contained 7 bases not matched to a gene. The CDR3 is 15 residues long.

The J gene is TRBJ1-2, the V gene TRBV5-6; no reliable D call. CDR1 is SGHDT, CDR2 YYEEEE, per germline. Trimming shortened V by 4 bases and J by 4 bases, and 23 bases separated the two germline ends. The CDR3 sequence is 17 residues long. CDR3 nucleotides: TGTGCCAGCAGCATGGTTGAAGGGCAGGACGCCTTCTATGGCTACACCTTC. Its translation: CASSMVEGQDAFYGYTF.

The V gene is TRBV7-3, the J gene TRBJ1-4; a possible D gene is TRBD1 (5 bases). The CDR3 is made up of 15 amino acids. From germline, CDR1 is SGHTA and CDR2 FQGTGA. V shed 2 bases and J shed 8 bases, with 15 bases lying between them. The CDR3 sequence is CASSLAARAEEKLFF. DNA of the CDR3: TGTGCCAGCAGCTTAGCGGCCAGGGCGGAGGAAAAACTGTTTTTT.

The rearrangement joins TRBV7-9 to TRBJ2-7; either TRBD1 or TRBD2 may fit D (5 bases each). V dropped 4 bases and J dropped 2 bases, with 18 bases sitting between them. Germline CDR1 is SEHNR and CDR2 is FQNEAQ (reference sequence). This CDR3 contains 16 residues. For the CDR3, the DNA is TGTGCCAGCAGCTCCGACAGAGGGGAGAGTCCCTACGAGCAGTACTTC. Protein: CASSSDRGESPYEQYF.

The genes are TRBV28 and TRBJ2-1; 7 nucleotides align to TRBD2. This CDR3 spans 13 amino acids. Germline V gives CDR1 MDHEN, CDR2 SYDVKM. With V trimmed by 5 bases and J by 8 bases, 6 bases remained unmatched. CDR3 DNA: TGTGCCAGCAGTATCCGACTAGCCCATGAGCAGTTCTTC. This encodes CASSIRLAHEQFF.